Listed here are 3 T cell receptor beta chains from one sample, sequenced in a study of T cell responses to AZD1222 COVID-19 vaccine. Method: immunoSEQ multiplex PCR; TCRdb's copy keeps in-frame clones and lacks some. The sample has approximately 82,000 clones, 85% to 95% seen once. This specimen was peripheral blood, taken on day 0 of AZD1222 vaccination. Receptors were obtained from an adult in good health.

V and J are TRBV5-4 and TRBJ1-2, with 10 bases matching TRBD1. The CDR3 totals 15 residues. From germline, CDR1 is SGHNT and CDR2 YYREEE (reference sequence). Trimming cost V 0 bases and J 4 bases; bases outside gene matches: 3. In nucleotides, the CDR3 is TGTGCCAGCAGCTTGGAGACAGGGGGCCCCTATGGCTACACCTTC. Translating gives CASSLETGGPYGYTF.

This clone was counted between two and nine times. Germline and junction disagree at one end, which may indicate a read error. The J gene is TRBJ1-4, the V gene TRBV4-2; 12 bases match TRBD1. CDR3 size: 19 residues. Germline loops: CDR1 LGHNA, CDR2 YNFKEQ. The DNA of the CDR3 is TGTGCCAGCAGCGAAGATCCCGGGACAGGGGGCGGGGAAAATGAAAAACTGTTTTTT. Translated: CASSEDPGTGGGENEKLFF.

The V call is TRBV21-1, the J call TRBJ1-2. TRBV21-1 is annotated as a pseudogene. There are 17 residues in the CDR3. CDR3 region: CASSKVVRAGCPYGYTF. The CDR3 DNA follows: TGTGCCAGCAGCAAAGTTGTCCGTGCGGGCTGTCCCTATGGCTACACCTTC.